This is a list of T cell receptor beta chains from one sample in a study of blood T cell repertoires in COVID-19. Sequenced by immunoSEQ multiplex PCR; TCRdb stores in-frame clones only, minus some. Of about 180,000 clones detected, more than 75% appear once; the ten largest clones hold approximately 15%. Sequenced: PBMCs or T cells enriched from blood (not recorded which). The source is a man in his sixties who had been exposed to COVID-19. CDR3s include the opening cysteine and the closing phenylalanine or tryptophan. D genes are given only for firm matches. Size values are once, few and many counts, or a class for expanded clones, and some rows have none.

v_gene	abundance	d_gene	len	j_gene	CDR3aa	CDR3nt
TRBV5-1	many	TRBD2	22	TRBJ2-1	CASSSDRSTGGLAGSSYNEQFF	TGCGCCAGCAGCTCGGACAGGAGCACTGGGGGTCTAGCGGGGTCCTCCTACAATGAGCAGTTCTTC
TRBV5-4	.	TRBD2	14	TRBJ2-7	CASRPGTSTGEQYF	TGTGCCAGCAGGCCCGGGACTAGCACCGGGGAGCAGTACTTC
TRBV5-1	once	TRBD1	15	TRBJ1-2	CASSLEGQGDYGYTF	TGCGCCAGCAGCTTGGAAGGACAGGGGGACTATGGCTACACCTTC
TRBV5-6	.	.	16	TRBJ2-2	CASSFLGTPNTGELFF	TGTGCCAGCAGCTTTTTGGGGACTCCGAACACCGGGGAGCTGTTTTTT
TRBV25-1	.	.	13	TRBJ1-4	CASTDMGGEKLFF	TGTGCCAGCACCGACATGGGGGGGGAAAAACTGTTTTTT
TRBV5-6	.	.	15	TRBJ2-7	CASSSLGGSSYEQYF	TGTGCCAGCAGCTCCCTGGGGGGTAGCTCCTACGAGCAGTACTTC
TRBV6-5	.	TRBD1	12	TRBJ1-2	CAERDSNYGYTF	TGTGCAGAACGGGACAGCAACTATGGCTACACCTTC
TRBV21-1	once	.	13	TRBJ2-7	CASSKKTDYEQYF	TGTGCCAGCAGCAAAAAGACAGACTACGAGCAGTACTTC
TRBV20-1	.	TRBD2	14	TRBJ2-2	CSASRTSNTGELFF	TGCAGTGCTAGTCGGACTAGTAACACCGGGGAGCTGTTTTTT
TRBV27	.	.	13	TRBJ1-2	CASRAAGFYGYTF	TGTGCCAGCAGGGCAGCCGGGTTCTATGGCTACACCTTC
TRBV28	.	TRBD1	13	TRBJ1-2	CALQGAGFDGYTF	TGTGCCTTACAGGGGGCAGGGTTCGATGGCTACACCTTC
TRBV5-4	once	.	16	TRBJ2-1	CASSTAPGLGNNEQFF	TGTGCCAGCAGCACCGCCCCGGGACTGGGAAACAATGAGCAGTTCTTC
TRBV29-1	.	TRBD2	15	TRBJ2-7	CSVEALAGGGNEQYF	TGCAGCGTTGAAGCGTTGGCGGGAGGCGGCAACGAGCAGTACTTC
TRBV12-5	.	.	15	TRBJ2-5	CASGLDRRRPMSQYF	TGTGCTAGTGGTTTGGACAGGAGACGCCCGATGTCCCAGTACTTC
TRBV4-3	.	TRBD1	15	TRBJ2-3	CASSQEYRGFDTQYF	TGCGCCAGCAGCCAGGAATACAGGGGCTTTGACACGCAGTATTTT
TRBV29-1	.	.	15	TRBJ2-7	CSAGESGRSSYEQYF	TGCAGCGCCGGGGAGAGCGGAAGGAGCTCCTACGAGCAGTACTTC
TRBV28	.	TRBD1	17	TRBJ1-1	CASSLPPGTGMNTEAFF	TGTGCCAGCAGTTTACCCCCCGGGACAGGGATGAACACTGAAGCTTTCTTT
TRBV7-9	.	TRBD2	14	TRBJ2-1	CASNRAGADNEQFF	TGTGCCAGCAACCGAGCGGGAGCGGATAATGAGCAGTTCTTC
TRBV4-3	few	.	15	TRBJ2-5	CASSQGLQGTETQYF	TGCGCCAGCAGCCAAGGCCTCCAGGGTACAGAGACCCAGTACTTC
TRBV29-1	.	TRBD1	13	TRBJ2-7	CSVVGTGDYEQYF	TGCAGCGTTGTTGGGACAGGGGACTACGAGCAGTACTTC
TRBV24-1	.	TRBD1	15	TRBJ2-5	CATMRTGGNQETQYF	TGTGCCACCATGAGGACAGGGGGGAATCAAGAGACCCAGTACTTC
TRBV11-2	once	TRBD1	15	TRBJ1-5	CASSPDRGTNQPQHF	TGTGCCAGCAGCCCGGACAGGGGCACCAATCAGCCCCAGCATTTT
TRBV11-2	.	.	13	TRBJ2-5	CASSLTLRETQYF	TGTGCCAGCAGCCTAACTCTCCGGGAGACCCAGTACTTC
TRBV7-2	.	TRBD1	15	TRBJ1-2	CASRAGQGGWYGYTF	TGTGCCAGCAGAGCGGGACAGGGGGGTTGGTATGGCTACACCTTC
TRBV9	.	TRBD2	16	TRBJ2-1	CASSVTAGGAEYEQFF	TGTGCCAGCAGCGTAACTGCGGGAGGCGCCGAGTATGAGCAGTTCTTC
TRBV7-9	.	.	16	TRBJ2-6	CASSLGHHSGANVLTF	TGTGCCAGCAGCCTGGGACACCACTCTGGGGCCAACGTCCTGACTTTC
TRBV24-1	.	.	16	TRBJ2-7	CATSDLRGAKESEQYF	TGTGCCACCAGTGATCTACGTGGGGCAAAGGAGAGCGAGCAGTACTTC
TRBV21-1	.	.	19	TRBJ2-4	CASSKVPQLAKFSLGIQYF	TGTGCCAGCAGCAAAGTACCCCAACTAGCGAAGTTTTCCTTGGGCATTCAGTACTTC
TRBV3-1/TRBV3-2	.	.	14	TRBJ2-7	CASSLAPRVREQYF	TGTGCCAGCAGCCTTGCCCCTAGAGTCCGCGAGCAGTACTTC
TRBV27	few	TRBD2	19	TRBJ2-7	CASSLGGLAGGVPLHEQYF	TGTGCCAGCAGTTTAGGGGGACTAGCGGGAGGAGTCCCCCTTCACGAGCAGTACTTC
TRBV5-1	.	TRBD1	15	TRBJ1-2	CASSGGQGPNYGYTF	TGCGCCAGCAGCGGGGGACAGGGCCCTAACTATGGCTACACCTTC
TRBV19	.	.	14	TRBJ2-7	CASSAFGRGYEQYF	TGTGCCAGTAGTGCATTCGGCAGGGGCTACGAGCAGTACTTC